This T cell receptor (beta chain) was captured by sequencing in a study of T-cell memory formation after mild COVID-19. Overall study results and limits: The study detected some responding clones in pre-infection memory, suggesting cross-reactive memory joined. There was a balanced CD4/CD8 profile in clones contracting day 15 to 85, and later expanders leaned CD4+.

Comments on this clonotype: Its antigen is not identified.

Via MiXCR, TCRdb re-called the 5' RACE reads, giving one row per CDR3 protein. The sample contains about 140,000 distinct CDR3 sequences, approximately 25% of which appear only once. The CDR3 is 13 amino acids. Trimming pared 5 bases from V and 4 bases from J, leaving 9 bases between. Germline lookup yields CDR1 MNHNY and CDR2 SVGAGI (reference sequence). This clonotype originated in an adult woman who had mild COVID-19 (a few samples of this study predate the infection). Cell type and time point are not known. Sequencing used PBMCs or a T cell subset sorted from them (not recorded which). The chain recombines TRBV6-6 with TRBJ2-1; D unresolved. The CDR3 bases are TGTGCCAGCAGTGATGTCCCGTACAATGAGCAGTTCTTC. Translated: CASSDVPYNEQFF.